These T cell receptor beta chains were read from a single sample in a study of T cell responses to AZD1222 COVID-19 vaccine. Assay: immunoSEQ multiplex PCR; the TCRdb copy retains only in-frame clones and omits some. The data hold some 150,000 clones, with 93% observed a single time. Sequencing was performed on peripheral blood, taken on day 0 of AZD1222 vaccination. These receptors originate from an adult in good health. CDR3s include the opening cysteine and the closing phenylalanine or tryptophan. The order of the fields is clone size, D gene, V gene, J gene, CDR3 protein, CDR3 DNA. A D gene is named only where the DNA matches it firmly. Only some rows state a clone size, as once, few, many or a class for expanded clones.

size: -
D: -
V: TRBV29-1
J: TRBJ2-2
CDR3: CSVVQPNTGELFF
DNA: TGCAGCGTTGTCCAGCCGAACACCGGGGAGCTGTTTTTT

size: once
D: -
V: TRBV12-5
J: TRBJ2-1
CDR3: CASGLVVVSSYNEQFF
DNA: TGTGCTAGTGGTTTGGTAGTGGTGAGCTCCTACAATGAGCAGTTCTTC

size: -
D: -
V: TRBV18
J: TRBJ1-5
CDR3: CASSTGTGPTSNQPQHF
DNA: TGTGCCAGCTCGACCGGGACGGGGCCAACGAGCAATCAGCCCCAGCATTTT

size: -
D: -
V: TRBV11-2
J: TRBJ2-7
CDR3: CASSSTYEQYF
DNA: TGTGCCAGCAGCTCAACCTACGAGCAGTACTTC

size: -
D: TRBD1
V: TRBV11-2
J: TRBJ2-7
CDR3: CASSFHRQGEQYF
DNA: TGTGCCAGCAGCTTCCACCGACAGGGCGAGCAGTACTTC

size: -
D: -
V: TRBV4-1
J: TRBJ1-6
CDR3: CASSKEGINNSPLHF
DNA: TGCGCCAGCAGCAAGGAGGGGATTAATAATTCACCCCTCCACTTT

size: few
D: -
V: TRBV5-1
J: TRBJ2-3
CDR3: CASGGRSSTDTQYF
DNA: TGCGCCAGCGGTGGGCGGTCTAGCACAGATACGCAGTATTTT

size: -
D: -
V: TRBV13
J: TRBJ1-6
CDR3: CASSLPRSPLHF
DNA: TGTGCCAGCAGCTTACCTCGTTCACCCCTCCACTTT

size: -
D: -
V: TRBV11-2
J: TRBJ1-1
CDR3: CASSSTASPGAFF
DNA: TGTGCCAGCAGCTCGACAGCATCCCCGGGGGCTTTCTTT

size: -
D: -
V: TRBV3-1/TRBV3-2
J: TRBJ1-5
CDR3: CASSHRGYQPQHF
DNA: TGTGCCAGCAGCCACAGGGGTTATCAGCCCCAGCATTTT

size: -
D: -
V: TRBV4-2
J: TRBJ2-7
CDR3: CASSKGPQADPSYEQYF
DNA: TGTGCCAGCAGCAAAGGTCCCCAAGCGGACCCCTCCTACGAGCAGTACTTC

size: -
D: -
V: TRBV3-1/TRBV3-2
J: TRBJ2-7
CDR3: CASTKRGGKPYEQYF
DNA: TGTGCCAGCACCAAAAGGGGCGGGAAGCCCTACGAGCAGTACTTC

size: -
D: TRBD1
V: TRBV12-5
J: TRBJ2-7
CDR3: CASGFPGTAYEQYF
DNA: TGTGCTAGTGGTTTCCCAGGGACAGCCTACGAGCAGTACTTC

size: -
D: -
V: TRBV19
J: TRBJ2-7
CDR3: CASSPTGTYEQYF
DNA: TGTGCCAGTAGCCCCACAGGGACCTACGAGCAGTACTTC

size: once
D: -
V: TRBV20-1
J: TRBJ1-1
CDR3: CSASEGVGEAFF
DNA: TGCAGTGCTAGTGAAGGGGTCGGGGAAGCTTTCTTT

size: -
D: -
V: TRBV5-1
J: TRBJ1-1
CDR3: CASSDVGTEAFF
DNA: TGCGCCAGCAGCGATGTTGGCACTGAAGCTTTCTTT

size: -
D: -
V: TRBV18
J: TRBJ1-2
CDR3: CASSPPVGGGYTF
DNA: TGTGCCAGCTCACCACCGGTAGGGGGGGGCTACACCTTC

size: -
D: -
V: TRBV19
J: TRBJ1-2
CDR3: CASSIVQGYGGYTF
DNA: TGTGCCAGTAGTATAGTCCAGGGGTACGGTGGCTACACCTTC

size: -
D: -
V: TRBV9
J: TRBJ2-6
CDR3: CASTSYRYGANVLTF
DNA: TGTGCCAGCACCTCCTACAGGTATGGGGCCAACGTCCTGACTTTC

size: -
D: TRBD1
V: TRBV6-6
J: TRBJ1-3
CDR3: CASSYEGQGTNTIYF
DNA: TGTGCCAGCAGTTACGAGGGACAGGGGACAAACACCATATATTTT

size: -
D: -
V: TRBV5-1
J: TRBJ1-5
CDR3: CASSLFPGDNQPQHF
DNA: TGCGCCAGCAGCTTGTTTCCAGGGGACAATCAGCCCCAGCATTTT

size: -
D: -
V: TRBV4-1
J: TRBJ1-1
CDR3: CASSSARTEAFF
DNA: TGCGCCAGCAGCTCAGCTAGGACTGAAGCTTTCTTT

size: -
D: -
V: TRBV7-9
J: TRBJ2-7
CDR3: CASSSPTDYEQYF
DNA: TGTGCCAGCAGCAGCCCCACGGACTACGAGCAGTACTTC

size: -
D: TRBD1
V: TRBV29-1
J: TRBJ2-5
CDR3: CSQPPDRDSYQETQYF
DNA: TGCAGCCAGCCCCCGGACAGGGACTCGTACCAAGAGACCCAGTACTTC

size: -
D: -
V: TRBV10-3
J: TRBJ2-1
CDR3: CAISESRGGSNEQFF
DNA: TGTGCCATCAGTGAGTCGCGAGGAGGGAGCAATGAGCAGTTCTTC

size: -
D: TRBD1
V: TRBV27
J: TRBJ2-7
CDR3: CASSDAPGTGRFSEQYF
DNA: TGTGCCAGCAGCGACGCCCCCGGGACAGGGCGTTTTAGCGAGCAGTACTTC

size: -
D: -
V: TRBV6-5
J: TRBJ1-1
CDR3: CASGQIDSSNTEAFF
DNA: TGTGCCAGCGGCCAAATCGACAGCTCGAACACTGAAGCTTTCTTT

size: -
D: TRBD2
V: TRBV5-1
J: TRBJ2-3
CDR3: CASSILAGSTDTQYF
DNA: TGCGCCAGCAGCATACTAGCGGGGAGCACAGATACGCAGTATTTT

size: -
D: -
V: TRBV11-2
J: TRBJ2-5
CDR3: CASSHEAGLGKAYF
DNA: TGTGCCAGCAGCCACGAAGCCGGCCTAGGAAAAGCGTACTTC

size: -
D: -
V: TRBV2
J: TRBJ2-6
CDR3: CASSEGGVLSGANVLTF
DNA: TGTGCCAGCAGTGAAGGGGGCGTACTCTCTGGGGCCAACGTCCTGACTTTC

size: -
D: -
V: TRBV4-1
J: TRBJ2-1
CDR3: CASRVDLYNEQFF
DNA: TGCGCCAGCAGGGTAGACTTATACAATGAGCAGTTCTTC

size: few
D: TRBD1
V: TRBV3-1/TRBV3-2
J: TRBJ1-1
CDR3: CASSPQGGANTEAFF
DNA: TGTGCCAGCAGCCCCCAGGGGGGGGCGAACACTGAAGCTTTCTTT

size: -
D: -
V: TRBV11-2
J: TRBJ1-1
CDR3: CASSPDRLQEAFF
DNA: TGTGCCAGCAGCCCAGACAGGCTCCAAGAAGCTTTCTTT

size: once
D: -
V: TRBV12-5
J: TRBJ2-7
CDR3: CASGLAYEQYF
DNA: TGTGCTAGTGGTTTAGCCTACGAGCAGTACTTC

size: -
D: -
V: TRBV6-6
J: TRBJ1-1
CDR3: CASSLRRAEAFF
DNA: TGTGCCAGCAGCCTAAGGCGGGCTGAAGCTTTCTTT

size: -
D: -
V: TRBV11-2
J: TRBJ1-2
CDR3: CASSRAGDGYTF
DNA: TGTGCCAGCAGCAGGGCAGGAGATGGCTACACCTTC

size: few
D: -
V: TRBV18
J: TRBJ1-5
CDR3: CASSEGLNQPQHF
DNA: TGTGCCAGCTCAGAGGGGTTGAATCAGCCCCAGCATTTT

size: -
D: -
V: TRBV6-5
J: TRBJ2-1
CDR3: CASRVQGRNEQFF
DNA: TGTGCCAGCAGGGTACAGGGTAGGAATGAGCAGTTCTTC

size: -
D: TRBD1
V: TRBV5-1
J: TRBJ1-1
CDR3: CASSLDGDRGTEAFF
DNA: TGCGCCAGCAGCTTGGATGGGGACAGGGGCACTGAAGCTTTCTTT

size: -
D: TRBD1
V: TRBV18
J: TRBJ1-2
CDR3: CASSVTGGLVGYGYTF
DNA: TGTGCCAGCTCAGTGACAGGGGGCTTAGTCGGCTATGGCTACACCTTC

size: -
D: -
V: TRBV5-6
J: TRBJ1-1
CDR3: CASSLVAGPEAFF
DNA: TGTGCCAGCAGCTTGGTGGCAGGACCTGAAGCTTTCTTT